This entry lists 4 T cell receptor beta chains sequenced from one sample in a study of T-cell memory formation after mild COVID-19. TCRdb called the 5' RACE reads again in MiXCR, with one record for every CDR3 protein. Of over 350,000 distinct CDR3 sequences detected, about 15% appear once; the ten largest clones hold 20% to 25%. Source material: PBMCs or a T cell subset sorted from them (not recorded which). These receptors came from a young man who had mild COVID-19 (a few samples of this study predate the infection). Cell type and time point are not known.

V is TRBV30 and J is TRBJ1-5; 8 bases align to TRBD1. The CDR3 spans 13 residues. Losses at the gene ends were 5 bases for V and 5 bases for J; bases not matched to a gene: 5. CDR1 GTSNPN and CDR2 SVGIG come from the germline V gene (reference sequence). DNA of the CDR3: TGTGCCTGGGGCGGACAGGGCTATCAGCCCCAGCATTTT. It translates to CAWGGQGYQPQHF.

This clonotype was seen a handful of times. This sequence joins TRBV10-3 and TRBJ2-3; 12 bases line up with TRBD2. This CDR3 has 14 residues. The V gene's germline CDR1 is ENHRY and CDR2 SYGVKD. The V gene end was trimmed by 9 bases and the J gene end by 5 bases; junction bases not matched to a gene: 6. The CDR3 loop reads CAIASGGAKDTQYF. In DNA form, the CDR3 reads TGTGCCATAGCTAGCGGGGGGGCCAAAGATACGCAGTATTTT.

This clonotype turned up a few times. This chain links TRBV5-4 with TRBJ1-1; no clear D. The CDR3 is 15 amino acids. The germline V gene has CDR1 SGHNT and CDR2 YYREEE (reference sequence). The ends were cut back, 0 bases at V and 1 base at J, with 10 bases in the middle. CDR3 DNA: TGTGCCAGCAGCTTGGCCGAGGAGGGGAACACTGAAGCTTTCTTT. Its protein product is CASSLAEEGNTEAFF.

This clonotype was recorded many times. This rearrangement joins TRBV7-2 to TRBJ2-3; 10 positions agree with TRBD1. The germline CDR1 and CDR2 sequences are SGHTA and FQGNSA. The CDR3 consists of 14 residues. V lost 5 bases to trimming and J lost 3 bases; unmatched junction nucleotides: 2. The CDR3 region has the DNA TGTGCCAGCAGCCAGGGACAGGGGACAGATACGCAGTATTTT. Its protein is CASSQGQGTDTQYF.